The 22 T cell receptor beta chains in this list originate from one sample, sequenced in a study of shared clonotypes between healthy human individuals. Data came from immunoSEQ multiplex PCR; TCRdb stores just in-frame clones and leaves some out. The profile shows more than 900,000 clones, approximately 80% of them singletons. The sequenced sample was memory CD4+ T cells from PBMCs. Subset denoted: CD45RA-negative fraction. Source of these receptors: a man between 18 and 29 years old in good health. Some clones in this sample may be carry-over from other donors' samples.

This clone appeared many times. The J gene is TRBJ2-1, the V gene TRBV4-2; D not certain. Trimming removed 0 bases from V and 8 bases from J, with 8 bases in between. The CDR3 has 13 residues. From germline, CDR1 is LGHNA and CDR2 YNFKEQ. CDR3 sequence: CASSQEKGDEQFF. The CDR3 region has the DNA TGTGCCAGCAGCCAAGAAAAGGGCGATGAGCAGTTCTTC.

This clone was detected a few times. The chain recombines TRBV5-1 with TRBJ2-7; D tentatively reads TRBD1 or TRBD2 (5 bases each). Trimming removed 3 bases from V and 5 bases from J, with 18 bases in between. Per the germline V gene, CDR1 is SGHRS and CDR2 is YFSETQ. CDR3 size: 15 residues. The CDR3 nucleotides read TGCGCCAGCAGCTACGCCTTTGGGGGAGCCAACGAGCAGTACTTC. Its protein product is CASSYAFGGANEQYF.

In its sample, this clone was seen once. CDR3 protein: CASSPPYRSYEQYF. CDR3 sequence (DNA): TGCGCCAGCAGCCCACCTTACAGGAGCTACGAGCAGTACTTC. The V call is TRBV5-1, the J call TRBJ2-7; the D gene is possibly TRBD1 (5 bases). Trimming took 4 bases from V and 3 from J, leaving 14 bases between them. The CDR3 spans 14 residues. Germline CDR1 reads SGHRS; CDR2 reads YFSETQ.

This sequence joins TRBV28 and TRBJ1-5, with 9 nucleotides matching TRBD1. Germline assignment: CDR1 MDHEN and CDR2 SYDVKM. The length of the CDR3 is 15 residues. V shed 5 bases and J 5 bases; nucleotides not matched to a gene: 7. CDR3 region: CASSSRDREDQPQHF. The DNA of the CDR3 is TGTGCCAGCAGTAGCCGGGACAGGGAGGATCAGCCCCAGCATTTT.

The chain employs TRBV4-1 and TRBJ2-3, with 8 bases matching TRBD2. The CDR3 extends over 15 amino acids. Germline V gene data show CDR1 as MGHRA and CDR2 as YSYEKL. With V trimmed by 0 bases and J by 3 bases, 2 bases remained unmatched. This chain's CDR3 is CASSQEAGVTDTQYF. The CDR3 nucleotides read TGCGCCAGCAGCCAAGAAGCGGGAGTTACAGATACGCAGTATTTT.

The V gene is TRBV9, the J gene TRBJ2-2; 10 nucleotides match TRBD1. Germline V gene data show CDR1 as SGDLS and CDR2 as YYNGEE. This CDR3 comprises 16 residues. V dropped 7 bases and J dropped 6; count of bases not matched to a gene: 12. CDR3 coding DNA: TGTGCCAGCGGCGACAGGGGGCAACGGGCAGCCGGGGAGCTGTTTTTT. It is translated as CASGDRGQRAAGELFF.

V and J are TRBV15 and TRBJ2-7; 12 bases align to TRBD1. CDR3 length equals 16 residues. The trim removed 1 base at V and 6 bases at J, leaving 7 bases unmatched. CDR1 LNHNV and CDR2 YYDKDF come from the germline V gene (reference sequence). CDR3 amino acids: CATSRVSLGQGAEQYF. The CDR3 DNA sequence: TGTGCCACCAGCAGAGTTAGTTTGGGACAGGGGGCCGAGCAGTACTTC.

The chain has TRBV6-1 and TRBJ1-2, with D possibly TRBD1 on 5 matching bases. V lost 4 bases to trimming and J lost 8 bases, with 14 bases between them. Germline V gives CDR1 MNHNS, CDR2 SASEGT. The CDR3 contains 13 residues. The CDR3 DNA is TGTGCCAGCAGTGGAGGGGACGGGTGGGGCTACACCTTC. It codes for CASSGGDGWGYTF.

V usage is TRBV5-4 and J usage is TRBJ2-3; D possibly corresponds to TRBD2 (7 bases). V was pared by 3 bases and J by 2 bases, with 19 bases between. Germline V gene data show CDR1 as SGHNT and CDR2 as YYREEE (reference sequence). The CDR3 totals 17 residues. The CDR3 bases are TGTGCCAGCAGCTACCCGTTAGGGGGGGAATTCACAGATACGCAGTATTTT. Translation: CASSYPLGGEFTDTQYF.

This clone was found once. The rearrangement links TRBV28 to TRBJ2-7; 8 bases are shared with TRBD1. Germline V CDR1 and CDR2: MDHEN, SYDVKM. The CDR3 runs to 14 residues. The V gene end was trimmed by 7 bases and the J gene end by 6 bases; junction bases not matched to a gene: 11. The DNA for the CDR3 is TGTGCCAGCACCGATAATGCAGGGGGCGGCGAGCAGTACTTC. Encoded protein: CASTDNAGGGEQYF.

This chain links TRBV30 with TRBJ1-2; possible D gene TRBD1, 5 bases. Trimming cost V 0 bases and J 7 bases, with 21 bases left between them. The germline V gene has CDR1 GTSNPN and CDR2 SVGIG (reference sequence). This CDR3 region has 16 residues. The CDR3 nucleotides read TGTGCCTGGAGTGTCTGGGGCCTTGATCCCCCCCTTGGCTACACCTTC. Translating it yields CAWSVWGLDPPLGYTF. Supplemented by reference TRBV30 and TRBJ1-2, the full variable domain reads SQTIHQWPATLVQPVGSPLSLECTVEGTSNPNLYWYRQAAGRGLQLLFYSVGIGQISSEVPQNLSASRPQDRQFILSSKKLLLSDSGFYLCAWSVWGLDPPLGYTFGSGTRLTVV.

The chain employs TRBV4-2 and TRBJ2-1; 8 bases are shared with TRBD1. The CDR3 has 15 amino acids. V gave up 8 bases and J gave up 4 bases; unmatched junction bases: 10. The germline V gene encodes CDR1 LGHNA and CDR2 YNFKEQ. The CDR3 here is CASSPQGESYNEQFF. The DNA for the CDR3 is TGTGCCAGCTCTCCACAGGGGGAATCGTACAATGAGCAGTTCTTC.

The J gene is TRBJ2-2, the V gene TRBV7-2; 14 nucleotides align to TRBD2. This CDR3 has 19 residues. CDR1 SGHTA and CDR2 FQGNSA come from the germline V gene. J gave up 0 bases and V 5 bases, and 8 bases lay outside the gene matches. The CDR3 loop is CASSLPGLAGDSNTGELFF. The CDR3 bases are TGTGCCAGCAGCCTCCCGGGACTAGCGGGGGATTCGAACACCGGGGAGCTGTTTTTT.

The chain carries TRBV4-2 and TRBJ2-7; D unclear. Trimming took 3 bases from V and 2 from J, leaving 14 bases between them. CDR3 length: 15 residues. In germline, CDR1 is LGHNA, CDR2 YNFKEQ. The CDR3 nucleotides read TGTGCCAGCAGCCAGACGGCGTCACAGACCTACGAGCAGTACTTC. Translated: CASSQTASQTYEQYF.

The rearrangement links TRBV5-1 to TRBJ2-1, with 13 bases that match TRBD2. The length of the CDR3 is 16 residues. V was pared by 4 bases and J by 8 bases, with 9 bases of the junction left unmatched. The germline V gene encodes CDR1 SGHRS and CDR2 YFSETQ. CDR3 DNA: TGCGCCAGCAGCCCCACTACTAGCGGGAGGGCCCATGAGCAGTTCTTC. Translated: CASSPTTSGRAHEQFF.

This clone has only a few counts. Given a much more abundant clone one base away, this may be a read error. The same CDR3 also results from other DNA sequences found in this sample. J is TRBJ1-1 and V is TRBV29-1, with 7 bases lining up with TRBD1. Germline lookup yields CDR1 SQVTM and CDR2 ANQGSEA. CDR3 length: 14 amino acids. The CDR3 here is CSVEGQGRYTEAFF. The DNA for the CDR3 is TGCAGCGTTGAAGGACAGGGCAGGTACACTGAAGCCTTCTTT. The variable domain in full, with the rest retrieved from reference TRBV29-1 and TRBJ1-1, is SAVISQKPSRDICQRGTSLTIQCQVDSQVTMMFWYRQQPGQSLTLIATANQGSEATYESGFVIDKFPISRPNLTFSTLTVSNMSPEDSSIYLCSVEGQGRYTEAFFGQGTRLTVV.

This clone was seen repeatedly, ten times or more. Within the sample, other DNA sequences also encode this same CDR3. CDR3 in amino acids: CSVETSGPEAFF. As DNA, the CDR3 is TGCAGCGTTGAAACCAGTGGCCCTGAAGCTTTCTTT. V gene TRBV29-1 combines with J gene TRBJ1-1, with D unclear. Trimming shortened V by 2 bases and J by 6 bases, and 10 bases separated the two germline ends. CDR3 length: 12 residues. Germline-derived CDR1 and CDR2 are SQVTM and ANQGSEA. Drawing the rest from reference TRBV29-1 and TRBJ1-1, the complete variable domain is SAVISQKPSRDICQRGTSLTIQCQVDSQVTMMFWYRQQPGQSLTLIATANQGSEATYESGFVIDKFPISRPNLTFSTLTVSNMSPEDSSIYLCSVETSGPEAFFGQGTRLTVV.

This clone was observed many times. The missing conserved phenylalanine or tryptophan at the end of this CDR3 makes a read error likely. This chain uses TRBV5-4 with TRBJ2-7; no reliable D call. The CDR3 spans 13 residues. V was shortened by 4 bases and J by 5 bases, with 13 bases between the two germline ends. Germline V lookup: CDR1 SGHNT, CDR2 YYREEE (reference sequence). CDR3 in amino acids: CASSLSSIHEQYL. CDR3 in DNA: TGTGCCAGCAGCCTCTCCTCCATCCACGAGCAGTACTTA.

This clone was seen a handful of times. The genes are TRBV11-2 and TRBJ2-3; 14 positions match TRBD2. Germline-derived CDR1 and CDR2 are SGHAT and FQNNGV. The CDR3 has 17 amino acids. The trim removed 5 bases at V and 7 bases at J, leaving 11 bases unmatched. This chain's CDR3 is CASSLLTGTSGSHTQYF. The CDR3 DNA reads as TGTGCCAGCAGCCTACTAACCGGGACTAGCGGGAGCCATACGCAGTATTTT.

This chain uses TRBV30 with TRBJ2-3, with 11 bases matching TRBD1. The germline CDR1 and CDR2 sequences are GTSNPN and SVGIG (reference sequence). With V trimmed by 2 bases and J by 7 bases, 11 bases remained unmatched. This CDR3 has 16 amino acids. The CDR3 sequence is CAWSPRWGQGVNTQYF. The CDR3 region has the DNA TGTGCCTGGAGTCCCCGCTGGGGACAGGGGGTTAATACGCAGTATTTT.

J is TRBJ2-1 and V is TRBV10-1; no reliable D call. This CDR3 spans 13 amino acids. Trimming pared 0 bases from V and 4 bases from J, leaving 4 bases between. The germline CDR1 and CDR2 sequences are WNHNN and SYGVQD (reference sequence). The CDR3 spells CASSESMYNEQFF. Written as DNA, the CDR3 is TGCGCCAGCAGTGAGTCCATGTACAATGAGCAGTTCTTC.

V is TRBV6-1 and J is TRBJ2-7, with no clear D. The length of the CDR3 is 12 residues. V gave up 5 bases and J gave up 5 bases, with 10 bases separating them. Germline CDR1 MNHNS, CDR2 SASEGT. CDR3 coding DNA: TGTGCCAGCAGTCGACCCGCCGACGAGCAGTACTTC. As protein: CASSRPADEQYF.